The 8 T cell receptor beta chains below all came from one sample that was sequenced in a study of T-cell memory formation after mild COVID-19. Each CDR3 protein gets one entry after TCRdb re-called the 5' RACE reads with MiXCR. The sample has 270,000 or so distinct CDR3 sequences, about a sixth seen once. The sequencing input was PBMCs or a T cell subset sorted from them (not recorded which). The receptors were gathered from a man between 18 and 35 years old who had mild COVID-19 (a few samples of this study predate the infection). Cell type and time point are not known.

The chain has TRBV4-1 and TRBJ2-1; D possibly matches TRBD1 or TRBD2 (5 bases each). CDR3 length: 14 residues. Trimming pared 0 bases from V and 9 bases from J, leaving 12 bases between. Germline values: CDR1 MGHRA, CDR2 YSYEKL. The CDR3: CASSQDLIGTEQFF. CDR3 nucleotide sequence: TGCGCCAGCAGCCAAGATCTTATCGGGACTGAGCAGTTCTTC.

CDR3 nucleotides: TGTGCCAGCAGCTCGCAGGGGGTGAGCAATCAGCCCCAGCATTTT. As protein: CASSSQGVSNQPQHF. This chain uses TRBV7-2 with TRBJ1-5, with 7 bases fitting TRBD1. The CDR3 sequence is 15 residues long. Germline CDR1 is SGHTA and CDR2 is FQGNSA. With V trimmed by 4 bases and J by 1 base, 4 bases remained unmatched.

The V and J genes are TRBV7-8 and TRBJ1-2; weak D call: TRBD1 (6 bases). The CDR3 extends over 14 amino acids. V lost 5 bases to trimming and J lost 3 bases, with 13 bases between them. The V gene's germline CDR1 is SGHVS and CDR2 FQNEAQ. CDR3 DNA: TGTGCCAGCAGCCCCCCAGGGGACCACTATGGCTACACCTTC. It yields the protein CASSPPGDHYGYTF.

The CDR3 protein is CASSFGQNYNSPLHF. CDR3 nucleotide sequence: TGTGCCAGCAGCTTCGGACAGAATTATAATTCACCCCTCCACTTT. The V call is TRBV7-2, the J call TRBJ1-6; weak D call: TRBD1 (6 bases). This CDR3 comprises 15 residues. Trimming cost V 3 bases and J 4 bases, with 10 bases left between them. Germline V CDR1 and CDR2: SGHTA, FQGNSA.

The sample holds many counts of this clonotype. The gene calls are TRBV7-9 and TRBJ2-7, with TRBD1 matching over 7 bases. V was clipped by 4 bases and J by 6 bases; unmatched bases: 9. This CDR3 has 14 residues. The germline gives CDR1 SEHNR, CDR2 FQNEAQ (reference sequence). CDR3 sequence: CASSSRQGSGEQYF. The CDR3 nucleotides are TGTGCCAGCAGCTCGAGACAGGGTTCCGGCGAGCAGTACTTC.

This clonotype was found a few times. This chain joins TRBV2 and TRBJ2-7; D remains unclear. The CDR3 contains 14 residues. The V end was cut by 5 bases, the J end by 6 bases, with 17 bases between. Per germline, CDR1 SNHLY and CDR2 FYNNEI. CDR3 DNA sequence: TGTGCCAGCAGTAGCACCGGCGGCCCTGGCGAGCAGTACGTC. It specifies CASSSTGGPGEQYV.

This clonotype has just a few counts. The chain has TRBV4-3 and TRBJ1-1; no firm D call. Trimming pared 4 bases from V and 0 bases from J, leaving 9 bases between. This CDR3 is built from 14 residues. Germline V gene lookup returns CDR1 LGHNA and CDR2 YSLEER. CDR3 in amino acids: CASSPEGLNTEAFF. In DNA, the CDR3 is TGCGCCAGCAGCCCGGAGGGCCTGAACACTGAAGCTTTCTTT.

This rearrangement joins TRBV10-3 to TRBJ2-7, with 7 nucleotides matching TRBD1. V lost 10 bases and J lost 2; bases outside the gene matches: 8. The germline gives CDR1 ENHRY, CDR2 SYGVKD. The CDR3 sequence is 13 residues long. DNA for the CDR3: TGTGCCACTTCACAGGGGATCCCCTACGAGCAGTACTTC. It translates to CATSQGIPYEQYF.